This note documents a single TCR beta chain sequence. Its antigen is as yet unknown. The source of the sample is a study of human T cells and chemical hapten exposure. Turning to the study itself: There were per-sample TCR yield variations, arising mainly from small pooled library volume differences.

Described time point: pre-sensitization, week 0. Treatment meaning: therapeutic diphenylcyclopropenone sensitization with weekly scalp DPC. Researchers sampled blood before each patch test went on. Before extraction, the whole blood was not fractionated, and total RNA was taken from it. Study-wide results and caveats: Counts of TCRs above 1 in 1000 frequency stayed unchanged with DPC sensitization.

The CDR3 consists of 14 residues. With 6 bases removed from V and 2 bases from J, the gap between germline ends came to 13 bases. Per germline, CDR1 LGHDT and CDR2 YNNKEL (reference sequence). TCRdb passed the RACE reads through MiXCR, listing each CDR3 protein once. The data contain some 74,000 distinct CDR3 sequences, 12% to 15% of them singletons. This receptor was obtained from a woman in her forties or fifties with alopecia areata. Some clones in this sample may be carry-over from other donors' samples. The chain uses TRBV3-1 and TRBJ1-1, with D tentatively TRBD1 (5 bases). The sample consisted of whole blood, taken in connection with sensitization to the hapten diphenylcyclopropenone (DPC). This chain's CDR3 is CASRPLRENTEAFF. CDR3 DNA: TGTGCCAGCAGACCTCTCAGGGAAAACACTGAAGCTTTCTTT. The whole variable domain, remainder taken from reference TRBV3-1 and TRBJ1-1, is DTAVSQTPKYLVTQMGNDKSIKCEQNLGHDTMYWYKQDSKKFLKIMFSYNNKELIINETVPNRFSPKSPDKAHLNLHINSLELGDSAVYFCASRPLRENTEAFFGQGTRLTVV.